This T cell receptor beta chain was sequenced for a study of shared clonotypes between healthy human individuals. Data came from immunoSEQ multiplex PCR; TCRdb stores just in-frame clones and leaves some out. The data show approximately 620,000 clones, almost 97% seen once. V lost 0 bases, J lost 4 bases, and 13 bases lay in between. Germline lookup yields CDR1 MNHNY and CDR2 SVGAGI (reference sequence). The CDR3 loop spans 16 amino acids. This chain connects TRBV6-6 to TRBJ1-5; D may be TRBD1 (5 bases). This clonotype was obtained from a woman in her twenties or thirties in good health. Specimen: naive CD4+ T cells sorted from blood. Noted subset: CD45RA+ positively selected. Here the CDR3 reads CASSYSGGGSNQPQHF. The DNA of the CDR3 is TGTGCCAGCAGTTACTCTGGGGGGGGAAGTAATCAGCCCCAGCATTTT.